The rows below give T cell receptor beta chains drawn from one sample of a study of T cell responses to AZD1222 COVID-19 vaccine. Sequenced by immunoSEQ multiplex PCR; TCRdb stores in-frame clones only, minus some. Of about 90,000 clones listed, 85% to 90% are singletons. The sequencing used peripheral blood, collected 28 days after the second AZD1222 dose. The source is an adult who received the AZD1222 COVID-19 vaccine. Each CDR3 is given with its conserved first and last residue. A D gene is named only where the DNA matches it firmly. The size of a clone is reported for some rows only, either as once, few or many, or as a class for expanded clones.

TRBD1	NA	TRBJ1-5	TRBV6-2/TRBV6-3	TGTGCCAGCAGTTACTCGCAGGGGGCAGGGCAGCCCCAGCATTTT	CASSYSQGAGQPQHF
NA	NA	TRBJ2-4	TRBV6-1	TGTGCCAGCAGTGAAGGGGGGCGAGACATTCAGTACTTC	CASSEGGRDIQYF
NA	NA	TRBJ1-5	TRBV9	TGTGCCAGCAGCGTCGGAGGGGGGAATCAGCCCCAGCATTTT	CASSVGGGNQPQHF
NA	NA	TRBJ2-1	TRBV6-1	TGTGCCAGCAGTGAAGGGCCTACGAAATGGGAGCAGTTCTTC	CASSEGPTKWEQFF
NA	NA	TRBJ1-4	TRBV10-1	TGCGCCAGCATAGGGAGGGGTGGGGAAAAACTGTTTTTT	CASIGRGGEKLFF
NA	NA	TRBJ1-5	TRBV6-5	TGTGCCAGCACCCAGCCTTATAGCAATCAGCCCCAGCATTTT	CASTQPYSNQPQHF
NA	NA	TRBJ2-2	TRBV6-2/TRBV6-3	TGTGCCAGCAGTCCAACCGGACCCTTGAACACCGGGGAGCTGTTTTTT	CASSPTGPLNTGELFF
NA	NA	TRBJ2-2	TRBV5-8	TGTGCCAGCAGCTCCGCAACCGGGACTTACACCGGGGAGCTGTTTTTT	CASSSATGTYTGELFF
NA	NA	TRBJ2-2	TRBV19	TGTGCCAGTAGTACCCGCGAGGGAGGCGGGGAGCTGTTTTTT	CASSTREGGGELFF
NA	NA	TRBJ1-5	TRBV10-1	TGCGCCAGCAGTCCAAGCCAGAGTAATCAGCCCCAGCATTTT	CASSPSQSNQPQHF
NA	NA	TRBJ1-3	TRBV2	TGTGCCAGCAGGGCGACAGATTCGGGCTCTGGAAACACCATATATTTT	CASRATDSGSGNTIYF
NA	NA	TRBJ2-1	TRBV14	TGTGCCAGCAGCCATTTGACTCTCTCCTACAATGAGCAGTTCTTC	CASSHLTLSYNEQFF
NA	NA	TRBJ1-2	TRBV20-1	TGCAGTGCTGAGAATTTGATGGGCTACACCTTC	CSAENLMGYTF
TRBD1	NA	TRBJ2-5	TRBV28	TGTGCCAGAACAGACAGGGCACAAGAGACCCAGTACTTC	CARTDRAQETQYF
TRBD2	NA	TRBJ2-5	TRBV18	TGTGCCAGCTCAAACCGGCGGCGGGGGCAAGAGACCCAGTACTTC	CASSNRRRGQETQYF
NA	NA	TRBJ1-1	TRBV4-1	TGCGCCAGCAGCCATGAAAGGGCCACTGAAGCTTTCTTT	CASSHERATEAFF
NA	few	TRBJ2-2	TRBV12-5	TGTGCTAGTGGTCCCGAAAAGACTATCGTTTATGGTGCCGGGGAGCTGTTTTTT	CASGPEKTIVYGAGELFF
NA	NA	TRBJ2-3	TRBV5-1	TGCGCCAGCAGCTTCGGCCGCACAGATACGCAGTATTTT	CASSFGRTDTQYF
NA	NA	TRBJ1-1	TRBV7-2	TGTGCCAGCTGCACAACACAGGGTTTGAACACTGAAGCTTTCTTT	CASCTTQGLNTEAFF
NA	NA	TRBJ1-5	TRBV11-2	TGTGCCAGCAGCTTTGAAGGGAGACAGCCCCAGCATTTT	CASSFEGRQPQHF
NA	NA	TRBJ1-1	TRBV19	TGTGCCAGTAGTGCCCCCCCAAGACAGATGAACACTGAAGCTTTCTTT	CASSAPPRQMNTEAFF
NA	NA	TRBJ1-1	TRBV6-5	TGTGCCAGCAGTTACTCCGCCACCTGGGGGTCCACTGAAGCTTTCTTT	CASSYSATWGSTEAFF
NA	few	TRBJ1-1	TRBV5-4	TGTGCCAGCAGCACAGGGTTGACTGAAGCTTTCTTT	CASSTGLTEAFF
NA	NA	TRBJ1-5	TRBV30	TGTGCCTGGGACAAAGGGTCTAACCAGCCCCAGCATTTT	CAWDKGSNQPQHF
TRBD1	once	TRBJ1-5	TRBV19	TGTGCCAGTGCAACCGGGACAGGGGGCGGTCAGCCCCAGCATTTT	CASATGTGGGQPQHF
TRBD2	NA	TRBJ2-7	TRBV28	TGTGCCAGCAGGACCGGGACTAGCGTTTTCTACGAGCAGTACTTC	CASRTGTSVFYEQYF
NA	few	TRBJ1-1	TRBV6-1	TGTGCCAGCAGTGAATCAGCAGTCAGGGAAGTCACTGAAGCTTTCTTT	CASSESAVREVTEAFF
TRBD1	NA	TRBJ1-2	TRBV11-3	TGTGCCAGCAGCCCCGGGACAGGGTCCTATGGCTACACCTTC	CASSPGTGSYGYTF
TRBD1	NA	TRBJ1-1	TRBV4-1	TGCGCCAGCAGCCAAGACCGAGGACAGGCTAACACTGAAGCTTTCTTT	CASSQDRGQANTEAFF
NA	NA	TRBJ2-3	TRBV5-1	TGCGCCAGCAGCTTTGGAGGCACAGATACGCAGTATTTT	CASSFGGTDTQYF
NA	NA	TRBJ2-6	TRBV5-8	TGTGCCAGCAGCTTGGGGACGGCTCGTGGGGCCAACGTCCTGACTTTC	CASSLGTARGANVLTF
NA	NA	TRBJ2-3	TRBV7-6	TGTGCCAGCAGCTTAAATAGCGGTTATACGCAGTATTTT	CASSLNSGYTQYF
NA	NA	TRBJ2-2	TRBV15	TGTGCCACCAGCAGAGGGCAGTTCGGGGAGCTGTTTTTT	CATSRGQFGELFF
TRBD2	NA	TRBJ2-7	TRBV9	TGTGCCAGCAGCCCATCTAGCGGGCGAACCTACGAGCAGTACTTC	CASSPSSGRTYEQYF
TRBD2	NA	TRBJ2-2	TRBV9	TGTGCCAGCAGCGTAGATGTAGCGGGAGACACCGGGGAGCTGTTTTTT	CASSVDVAGDTGELFF
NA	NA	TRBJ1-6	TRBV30	TGTGCCTGGACCTTGACTGAGAGGGCTGGATCACCCCTCCACTTT	CAWTLTERAGSPLHF
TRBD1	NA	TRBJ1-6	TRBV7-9	TGTGCCAGCAGCCAGGGGGAATGGGCTTCACCCCTCCACTTT	CASSQGEWASPLHF
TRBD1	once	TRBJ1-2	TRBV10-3	TGTGCCATCAGTGAGTCGACCTACAGGGGGAATGGCTACACCTTC	CAISESTYRGNGYTF
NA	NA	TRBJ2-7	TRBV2	TGTGCCAGCAGGGTGACAGGTTCCTACAGCTCCTACGAGCAGTACTTC	CASRVTGSYSSYEQYF
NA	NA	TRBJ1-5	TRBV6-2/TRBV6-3	TGTGCCAGCAGTTACTCGGGGGCTCAGCCCCAGCATTTT	CASSYSGAQPQHF
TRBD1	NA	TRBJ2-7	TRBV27	TGTGCCAGCAGTTTAGAAGGGACAGGGGGCGATTACGAGCAGTACTTC	CASSLEGTGGDYEQYF
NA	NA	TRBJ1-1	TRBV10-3	TGTGCCATCAGTGAGGGGGGGCCGAACACTGAAGCTTTCTTT	CAISEGGPNTEAFF
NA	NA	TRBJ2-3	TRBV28	TGTGCCAGCACCTTAAACATGGGCCCAGATACGCAGTATTTT	CASTLNMGPDTQYF
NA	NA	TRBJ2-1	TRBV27	TGTGCCAGAGGGACTGGCTCCTACAATGAGCAGTTCTTC	CARGTGSYNEQFF
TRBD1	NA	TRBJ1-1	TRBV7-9	TGTGCCAGCAGCGCGGGACAGGAAAACACTGAAGCTTTCTTT	CASSAGQENTEAFF
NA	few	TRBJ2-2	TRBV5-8	TGTGCCAGCAGCTTCCCCTTAGAAGGGGGGAACACCGGGGAGCTGTTTTTT	CASSFPLEGGNTGELFF
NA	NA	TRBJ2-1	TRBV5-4	TGTGCCAGCAGCGCTGAAACCTACAATGAGCAGTTCTTC	CASSAETYNEQFF
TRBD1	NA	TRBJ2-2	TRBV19	TGTGCCAGTAGTAGAGCATCCGGGACAGGGTACACCGGGGAGCTGTTTTTT	CASSRASGTGYTGELFF